A few counts support the clone carrying this T cell receptor beta chain. This record comes from a study of T-cell reconstitution after alpha-beta-depleted transplantation in children. Germline V lookup: CDR1 SGHRS, CDR2 YFSETQ. This CDR3 comprises 16 residues. V lost 3 bases and J lost 1; bases outside the gene matches: 9. This sample's TCRbeta library carried unique molecular identifier barcodes. One entry per CDR3 protein, called by TCRdb with MiXCR from the PCR reads. This sample yields about 980,000 distinct CDR3 sequences, of which roughly 31% are seen a single time; 25% to 35% belongs to the top ten.

The sample here was PBMCs, mostly from graft donor cells, taken 360 days after TCRalphabeta/CD19-depleted stem cell transplant. The chain couples TRBV5-1 to TRBJ2-5; TRBD2 matches at 7 bases. The clonotype comes from a boy in the first two years of life who had a stem cell transplant for SCID, so the T cells may come from the graft donor. CDR3 protein: CASSSGGAGVQETQYF. DNA of the CDR3: TGCGCCAGCAGCTCCGGAGGGGCGGGGGTCCAAGAGACCCAGTACTTC.